These 8 T cell receptor beta chains were all obtained from the same sample, sequenced in a study of vaccination and CD4 T cells after COVID-19. Documented treatment: approximately 9-day PBMC culture with coronavirus spike peptide pools or control peptides (ViraFEST assay). The Oncomine TCR Beta short-read assay was applied to DNA of cultured CD4+ T cells. TCRdb used MiXCR to reprocess the PCR reads, holding one entry per CDR3 protein. The sample carries around 12,000 distinct CDR3 sequences, approximately 76% recorded once. The antigens for these receptors are not known. Input material: CD4+ T cells from blood, cultured in vitro. Receptors originate from a human donor who had recovered from COVID-19.

This clonotype was observed a handful of times. This chain connects TRBV24-1 to TRBJ2-3; D is ambiguous. This CDR3 region has 15 residues. The V gene lost 3 bases and the J gene lost 3 bases, with 12 bases spanning the gap. Per the germline V gene, CDR1 is KGHDR and CDR2 is SFDVKD. CDR3 coding DNA: TGTGCCACCAGTGATCAGACCGCCCCAACAGATACGCAGTATTTT. Its protein product is CATSDQTAPTDTQYF.

This sequence joins TRBV2 and TRBJ1-5; D is possibly TRBD1 (5 bases). Trimming shortened V by 4 bases and J by 4 bases, and 17 bases separated the two germline ends. Germline CDR1 SNHLY, CDR2 FYNNEI. The CDR3 spans 16 residues. CDR3 DNA: TGTGCCAGCAGTGCGCGAACGGGGGGACCAAATCAGCCCCAGCATTTT. Translating gives CASSARTGGPNQPQHF.

The genes are TRBV6-1 and TRBJ1-5; D not resolved. Per germline, CDR1 MNHNS and CDR2 SASEGT. Trimming took 2 bases from V and 3 from J, leaving 11 bases between them. CDR3 length equals 15 residues. For the CDR3, the DNA is TGTGCCAGCAGTGAAACACAGAACCTCAATCAGCCCCAGCATTTT. Amino acids: CASSETQNLNQPQHF.

This sequence joins TRBV19 and TRBJ1-5; tentative D call: TRBD1 (5 bases). Germline CDR1 is LNHDA and CDR2 is SQIVND (reference sequence). Deletions cut 3 bases from V and 10 bases from J, with 19 bases between. This CDR3 has 15 amino acids. CDR3 in amino acids: CASSIPGLGVDPQHF. The CDR3 coding sequence is TGTGCCAGTAGTATTCCGGGGTTAGGGGTAGATCCCCAGCATTTT.

This chain links TRBV7-9 with TRBJ1-1; possibly TRBD1 for D (5 bases). The CDR3 is 13 residues long. Germline assignment: CDR1 SEHNR and CDR2 FQNEAQ (reference sequence). Trimming stripped 3 bases from V and 4 bases from J, with 9 bases between. CDR3 DNA: TGTGCCAGCAGCTTGCCTGGGGGCACTGAAGCTTTCTTT. Translated, it gives CASSLPGGTEAFF.

The chain recombines TRBV7-2 with TRBJ1-2; tentative D call: TRBD1 (6 bases). The CDR3 totals 13 residues. V was pared by 2 bases and J by 6 bases, with 10 bases between. Germline loops: CDR1 SGHTA, CDR2 FQGNSA. The CDR3 DNA follows: TGTGCCAGCAGCTTATGGGACAATCATGGCTACACCTTC. Its translation: CASSLWDNHGYTF.

There are a few counts of this clonotype. V gene TRBV20-1 combines with J gene TRBJ1-5; possibly TRBD1 for D (6 bases). This CDR3 contains 13 residues. V shed 6 bases and J shed 2 bases, with 11 bases lying between them. Germline CDR1 and CDR2: DFQATT and SNEGSKA (reference sequence). This CDR3 is CSAVRGGNQPQHF. The CDR3 DNA is TGCAGTGCGGTCAGGGGAGGCAATCAGCCCCAGCATTTT.

This clonotype was seen more than once but under ten times. The CDR3 nucleotides are TGCAGTGCCCACGGCGGATCCTATAATTCACCCCTCCACTTT. Translated, it gives CSAHGGSYNSPLHF. This chain joins TRBV20-1 and TRBJ1-6; D ambiguous. The CDR3 sequence is 14 residues long. Trimming removed 6 bases from V and 1 base from J, with 10 bases in between. Germline CDR1 DFQATT, CDR2 SNEGSKA (reference sequence).